What follows are 5 T cell receptor beta chains derived from one specimen sequenced in a study of T cell repertoires in aging, cancer and after chemotherapy. Peripheral blood genomic DNA, not sorted cells or RNA, was the template. Rearranged V-D-J TRB sequences were amplified with a mixed TRB-A/B primer pool. Each CDR3 protein is one row after TCRdb ran MiXCR on the multiplex PCR reads. This sample has 7,500 to 10,000 distinct CDR3 sequences, with roughly a quarter found just once. Sequenced sample: blood. The receptor source for this set is a human donor in good health.

This clonotype is termed medium-sized. This chain connects TRBV19 to TRBJ2-7, with 9 bases identical to TRBD1. CDR1 LNHDA and CDR2 SQIVND come from the germline V gene (reference sequence). J lost 2 bases, V lost 4 bases, and 3 bases had no gene match. There are 14 residues in the CDR3. For the CDR3, the DNA is TGTGCCAGTAGTACGGGACAGGGAGCCTACGAGCAGTACTTC. It codes for CASSTGQGAYEQYF.

This clonotype was seen a handful of times. The chain carries TRBV28 and TRBJ2-7; 9 bases are a match to TRBD1. The V segment lost 6 bases and the J segment 0 bases; nucleotides outside the gene matches: 3. This CDR3 is built from 14 residues. Germline values: CDR1 MDHEN, CDR2 SYDVKM. CDR3 sequence (DNA): TGTGCCAGCAGGGGACAGGGCAGCTCCTACGAGCAGTACTTC. Protein: CASRGQGSSYEQYF.

The V call is TRBV7-9, the J call TRBJ2-7; 11 positions agree with TRBD1. Trimming at V came to 4 bases and at J to 5 bases, leaving 1 base not matched to a gene. The CDR3 extends over 13 amino acids. The germline gives CDR1 SEHNR, CDR2 FQNEAQ (reference sequence). The CDR3 sequence: CASSWDRGNEQYF. The DNA for the CDR3 is TGTGCCAGCAGCTGGGACAGGGGGAACGAGCAGTACTTC. Together with reference TRBV7-9 and TRBJ2-7, the CDR3 gives the full variable domain: DTGVSQNPRHKITKRGQNVTFRCDPISEHNRLYWYRQTLGQGPEFLTYFQNEAQLEKSRLLSDRFSAERPKGSFSTLEIQRTEQGDSAMYLCASSWDRGNEQYFGPGTRLTVT.

This clonotype was detected once. Mismatch with germline at one junction end may stem from a read error. J is TRBJ2-3 and V is TRBV20-1, with TRBD2 as a possible D gene (5 bases). This CDR3 spans 15 amino acids. CDR1 and CDR2 (germline): DFQATT, SNEGSKA (reference sequence). This CDR3 reads CSARDQRQRADMQYF. CDR3 DNA sequence: TGCAGTGCTAGAGATCAGCGTCAGCGAGCGGATATGCAGTATTTT.

This clonotype was recorded a few times. V and J are TRBV15 and TRBJ2-3; TRBD2 agrees at 10 bases. The CDR3 contains 18 residues. The trim removed 0 bases at V and 5 bases at J, leaving 11 bases unmatched. The germline V gene encodes CDR1 LNHNV and CDR2 YYDKDF (reference sequence). The CDR3 here is CATSRDVGLAGDKDTQYF. The CDR3 DNA reads as TGTGCCACCAGCAGAGATGTTGGGCTAGCGGGAGATAAAGATACGCAGTATTTT.